The 10 T cell receptor beta chains presented below share a single source sample, sequenced in a study of shared clonotypes between healthy human individuals. Libraries were prepared by immunoSEQ multiplex PCR; TCRdb keeps only in-frame clonotypes and omits some of them. The sample consists of approximately 2,000,000 clones, roughly 90% of them appearing once. Sequencing was done on a sample of naive CD4+ T cells from PBMCs. The sample's subset: CD45RA+ positively selected. The receptors shown here come from a man younger than 30 in good health. Some clones in this sample may be carry-over from other donors' samples.

The chain uses TRBV5-1 and TRBJ2-1; D is uncertain. Germline assignment: CDR1 SGHRS and CDR2 YFSETQ. The germline V and J ends were trimmed by 0 bases and 6 bases, with 16 bases remaining between them. The CDR3 sequence is 16 residues long. This chain's CDR3 is CASSLVGAVPSNEQFF. CDR3 in DNA: TGCGCCAGCAGCTTGGTTGGTGCCGTCCCATCCAATGAGCAGTTCTTC.

This clone showed up just once. The chain is built from TRBV28 and TRBJ2-5; 8 nucleotides match TRBD2. V was pared by 5 bases and J by 9 bases, with 8 bases of the junction left unmatched. CDR3 length: 13 amino acids. Looked up from germline, CDR1 is MDHEN and CDR2 is SYDVKM. CDR3 region: CASSPRTSLAQYF. The CDR3 DNA is TGTGCCAGCAGTCCCCGGACTAGCTTGGCCCAGTACTTC.

V and J are TRBV7-9 and TRBJ1-2; no firm D call. The V gene lost 5 bases and the J gene lost 7 bases, with 17 bases spanning the gap. Germline V lookup: CDR1 SEHNR, CDR2 FQNEAQ (reference sequence). This CDR3 has 14 residues. The CDR3 loop reads CASSPSPVTSGYTF. CDR3 coding DNA: TGTGCCAGCAGCCCAAGTCCTGTCACCTCTGGCTACACCTTC.

This rearrangement joins TRBV6-1 to TRBJ1-1; TRBD1 might be the D (5 bases). V was cut by 8 bases and J by 5 bases, with 21 bases left in between. Germline assignment: CDR1 MNHNS and CDR2 SASEGT. CDR3 size: 15 residues. CDR3 nucleotide sequence: TGTGCCAGCCAAAGTAGCCGACGTGGGGGGACTGAAGCTTTCTTT. Translating gives CASQSSRRGGTEAFF.

The V gene is TRBV6-6, the J gene TRBJ1-2, with 7 bases identical to TRBD1. V lost 8 bases, J lost 0 bases, and 0 bases stayed unmatched. CDR3 length equals 12 residues. Germline V gene lookup returns CDR1 MNHNY and CDR2 SVGAGI (reference sequence). The CDR3 DNA sequence: TGTGCCAGCGGGACAGCTAACTATGGCTACACCTTC. It codes for CASGTANYGYTF.

This rearrangement joins TRBV5-1 to TRBJ2-1; D gene unclear. V was shortened by 4 bases and J by 0 bases, with 8 bases between the two germline ends. Germline values: CDR1 SGHRS, CDR2 YFSETQ. The CDR3 contains 14 residues. The CDR3 reads CASSQEDSYNEQFF. The CDR3 DNA sequence: TGCGCCAGCAGCCAAGAGGACTCCTACAATGAGCAGTTCTTC.

This sequence joins TRBV5-4 and TRBJ2-1, with D possibly matching TRBD1 (6 bases). Trimming stripped 3 bases from V and 9 bases from J, with 13 bases between. The CDR3 sequence is 13 residues long. The V gene's germline CDR1 is SGHNT and CDR2 YYREEE (reference sequence). The DNA for the CDR3 is TGTGCCAGCAGCTCACACAGGGCTCCTGAGCAGTTCTTC. This sequence encodes CASSSHRAPEQFF. The full variable domain, completed using reference TRBV5-4 and TRBJ2-1, is ETGVTQSPTHLIKTRGQQVTLRCSSQSGHNTVSWYQQALGQGPQFIFQYYREEENGRGNFPPRFSGLQFPNYSSELNVNALELDDSALYLCASSSHRAPEQFFGPGTRLTVL.

The chain joins TRBV5-1 to TRBJ2-1; 11 bases match TRBD2. The germline V gene has CDR1 SGHRS and CDR2 YFSETQ. V shed 6 bases, J shed 7 bases, and the junction held 6 bases outside the gene matches. The CDR3 length is 14 residues. The CDR3 region is CASTRLAGKNEQFF. The CDR3 coding sequence is TGCGCCAGCACACGACTAGCGGGAAAGAATGAGCAGTTCTTC.

This chain connects TRBV10-3 to TRBJ2-1, with 9 bases matching TRBD2. Trimming removed 4 bases from V and 7 bases from J; junction bases left unmatched: 11. This CDR3 has 16 amino acids. Germline values: CDR1 ENHRY, CDR2 SYGVKD. The CDR3 bases are TGTGCCATCAGTGGGGCGCTAGCGGGGAAGTTTAATGAGCAGTTCTTC. It is translated as CAISGALAGKFNEQFF.

On this clone: This same CDR3 is encoded by further DNA sequences in the sample. The chain combines TRBV18 with TRBJ2-7; D may match TRBD1 or TRBD2 (5 bases each). Germline assignment: CDR1 KGHSH and CDR2 LQKENI. Trimming stripped 3 bases from V and 3 bases from J, with 9 bases between. The length of the CDR3 is 13 residues. The CDR3 sequence: CASSPGTFYEQYF. The CDR3 nucleotides are TGTGCCAGCTCACCCGGGACCTTCTACGAGCAGTACTTC.